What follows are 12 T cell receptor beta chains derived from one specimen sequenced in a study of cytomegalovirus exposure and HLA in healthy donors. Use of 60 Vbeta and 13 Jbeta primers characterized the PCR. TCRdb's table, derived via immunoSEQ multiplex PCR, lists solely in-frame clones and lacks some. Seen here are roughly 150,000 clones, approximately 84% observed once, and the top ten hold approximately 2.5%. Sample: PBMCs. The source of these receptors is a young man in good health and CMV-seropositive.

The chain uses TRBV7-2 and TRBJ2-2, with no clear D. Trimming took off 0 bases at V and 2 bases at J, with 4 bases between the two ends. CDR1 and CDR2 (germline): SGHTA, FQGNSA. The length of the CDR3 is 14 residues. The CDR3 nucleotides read TGTGCCAGCAGCTTAGCGAGAAACACCGGGGAGCTGTTTTTT. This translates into CASSLARNTGELFF.

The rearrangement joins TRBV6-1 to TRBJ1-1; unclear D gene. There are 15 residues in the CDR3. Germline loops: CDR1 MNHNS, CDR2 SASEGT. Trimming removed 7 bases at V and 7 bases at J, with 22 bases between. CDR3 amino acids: CASILDKLPQREAFF. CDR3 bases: TGTGCCAGCATCCTGGATAAACTACCTCAGCGTGAAGCTTTCTTT.

CDR3 nucleotides: TGTGCCAGCAGGCCGGCCAGGGAAGAGACCCAGTACTTC. Its protein product is CASRPAREETQYF. This chain uses TRBV14 with TRBJ2-7; TRBD1 is a possible D gene (5 bases). TRBJ2-5 explains the end of the DNA better; the J call may be wrong. CDR3 length: 13 residues. Germline CDR1 SGHDN, CDR2 FVKESK.

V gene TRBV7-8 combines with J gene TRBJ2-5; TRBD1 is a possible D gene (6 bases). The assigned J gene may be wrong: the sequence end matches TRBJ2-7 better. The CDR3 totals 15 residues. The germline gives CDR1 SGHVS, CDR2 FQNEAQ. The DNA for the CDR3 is TGTGCCAGCAGCTTAGCTAAGACAGGTCCCTACGAGCAGTACTTC. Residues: CASSLAKTGPYEQYF.

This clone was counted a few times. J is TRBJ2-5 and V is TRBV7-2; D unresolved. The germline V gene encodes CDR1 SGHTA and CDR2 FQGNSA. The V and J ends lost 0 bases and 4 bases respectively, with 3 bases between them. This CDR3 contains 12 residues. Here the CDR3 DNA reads TGTGCCAGCAGCTTAGCCCGAGAGACCCAGTACTTC. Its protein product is CASSLARETQYF.

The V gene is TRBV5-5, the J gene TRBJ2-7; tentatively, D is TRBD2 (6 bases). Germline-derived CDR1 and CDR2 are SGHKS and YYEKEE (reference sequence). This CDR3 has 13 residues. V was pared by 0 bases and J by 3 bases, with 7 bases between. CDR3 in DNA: TGTGCCAGCAGCTTGGTAGCGGACTACGAGCAGTACTTC. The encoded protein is CASSLVADYEQYF.

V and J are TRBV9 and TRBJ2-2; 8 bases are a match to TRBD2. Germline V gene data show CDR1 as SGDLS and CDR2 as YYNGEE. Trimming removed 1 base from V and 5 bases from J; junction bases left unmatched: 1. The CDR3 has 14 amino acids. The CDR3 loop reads CASSVSGRTGELFF. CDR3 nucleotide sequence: TGTGCCAGCAGCGTAAGCGGGAGAACCGGGGAGCTGTTTTTT.

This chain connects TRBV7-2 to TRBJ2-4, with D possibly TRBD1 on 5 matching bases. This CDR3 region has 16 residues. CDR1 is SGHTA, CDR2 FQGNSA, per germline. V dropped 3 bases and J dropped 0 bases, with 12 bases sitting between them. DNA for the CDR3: TGTGCCAGCAGCTTTTATGGTGGGGCAGCCAAAAACATTCAGTACTTC. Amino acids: CASSFYGGAAKNIQYF.

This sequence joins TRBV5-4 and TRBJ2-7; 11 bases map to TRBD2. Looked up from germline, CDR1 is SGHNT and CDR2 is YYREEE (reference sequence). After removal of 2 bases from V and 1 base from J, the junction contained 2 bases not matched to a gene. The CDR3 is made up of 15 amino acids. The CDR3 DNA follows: TGTGCCAGCAGCTTTGGGACTAGCGGATCCTACGAGCAGTACGTC. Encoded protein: CASSFGTSGSYEQYV.

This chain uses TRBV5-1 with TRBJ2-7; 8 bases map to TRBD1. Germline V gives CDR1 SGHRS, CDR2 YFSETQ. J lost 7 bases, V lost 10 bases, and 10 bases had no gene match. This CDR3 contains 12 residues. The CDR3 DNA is TGCGCCGCTATGTTGCAGGGGGCAGAGCAGTACGTC. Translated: CAAMLQGAEQYV.

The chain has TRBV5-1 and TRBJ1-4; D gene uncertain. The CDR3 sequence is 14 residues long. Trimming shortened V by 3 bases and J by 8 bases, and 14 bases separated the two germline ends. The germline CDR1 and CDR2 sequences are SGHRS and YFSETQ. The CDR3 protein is CASSSTTGGEKLFF. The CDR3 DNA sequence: TGCGCCAGCAGCTCAACGACGGGAGGGGAAAAACTGTTTTTT.

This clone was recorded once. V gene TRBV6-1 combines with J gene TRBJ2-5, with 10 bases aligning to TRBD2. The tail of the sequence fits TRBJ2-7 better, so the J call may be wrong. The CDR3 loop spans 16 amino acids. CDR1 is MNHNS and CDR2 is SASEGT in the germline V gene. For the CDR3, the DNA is TGTGCCAGCAGTGGGGGGCCTAGCGGGAGTTTCTACGAGCAGTACTTC. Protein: CASSGGPSGSFYEQYF.